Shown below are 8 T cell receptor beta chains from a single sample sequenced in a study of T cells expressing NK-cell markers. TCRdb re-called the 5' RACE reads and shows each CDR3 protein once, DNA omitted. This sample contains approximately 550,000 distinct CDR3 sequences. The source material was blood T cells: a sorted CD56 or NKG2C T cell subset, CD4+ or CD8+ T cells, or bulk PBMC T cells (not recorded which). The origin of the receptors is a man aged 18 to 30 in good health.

CDR3 sequence reads: CASSQGAVSEQYF. This chain connects TRBV3-1 to TRBJ2-7; no DNA is available, so the TRBD2 call from TCRdb remains unchecked. Germline CDR1 is LGHDT and CDR2 is YNNKEL (reference sequence). There are 13 residues in the CDR3.

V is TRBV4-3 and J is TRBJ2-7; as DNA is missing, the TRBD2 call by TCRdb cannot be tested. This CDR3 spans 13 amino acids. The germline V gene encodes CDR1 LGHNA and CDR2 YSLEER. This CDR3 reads CASSQDRENEQYF.

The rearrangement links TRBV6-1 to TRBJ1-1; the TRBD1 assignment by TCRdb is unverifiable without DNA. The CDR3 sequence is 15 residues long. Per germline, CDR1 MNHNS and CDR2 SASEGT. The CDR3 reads CASSVPGTTNTEAFF.

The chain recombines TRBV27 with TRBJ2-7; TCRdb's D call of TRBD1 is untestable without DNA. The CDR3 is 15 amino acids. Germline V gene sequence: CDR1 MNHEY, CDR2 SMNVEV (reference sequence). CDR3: CASSSMDRVAYEQYF.

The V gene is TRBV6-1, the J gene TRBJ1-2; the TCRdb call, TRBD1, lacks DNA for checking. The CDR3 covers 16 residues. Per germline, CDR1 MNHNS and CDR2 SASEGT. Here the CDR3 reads CATHDPWDGGFYGYTF.

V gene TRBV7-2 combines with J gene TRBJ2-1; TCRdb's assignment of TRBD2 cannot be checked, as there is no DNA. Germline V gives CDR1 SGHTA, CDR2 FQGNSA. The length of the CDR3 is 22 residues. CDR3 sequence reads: CASRPTRGTGGTSGGSYNEQFF.

CDR3 sequence: CATTGTSGKTYNEQFF. This sequence joins TRBV24-1 and TRBJ2-1; without DNA, the TCRdb call of TRBD2 cannot be checked. Germline V gene sequence: CDR1 KGHDR, CDR2 SFDVKD. The CDR3 has 16 amino acids.

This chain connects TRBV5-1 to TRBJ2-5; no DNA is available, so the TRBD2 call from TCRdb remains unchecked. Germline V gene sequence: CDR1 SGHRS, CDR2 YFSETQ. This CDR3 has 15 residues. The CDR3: CASSGRMGSGETQYF.